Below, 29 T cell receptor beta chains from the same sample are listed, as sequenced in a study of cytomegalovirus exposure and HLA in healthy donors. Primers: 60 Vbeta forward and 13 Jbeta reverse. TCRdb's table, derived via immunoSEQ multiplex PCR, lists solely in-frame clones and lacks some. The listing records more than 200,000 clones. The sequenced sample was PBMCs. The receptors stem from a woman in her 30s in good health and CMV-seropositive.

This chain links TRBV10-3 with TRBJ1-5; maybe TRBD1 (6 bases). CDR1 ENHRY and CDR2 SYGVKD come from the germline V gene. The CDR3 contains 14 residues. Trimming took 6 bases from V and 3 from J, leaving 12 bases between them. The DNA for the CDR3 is TGTGCCATCAGGGGGGCCGAATCCAATCAGCCCCAGCATTTT. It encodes CAIRGAESNQPQHF.

CDR3 sequence: CASSSTGTTTYEQYF. The CDR3 DNA is TGTGCCAGCAGCTCAACCGGGACTACCACCTACGAGCAGTACTTC. J is TRBJ2-7 and V is TRBV12-1; whether TRBD2, the table's D call, matches the DNA was not checked. TRBV12-1 is a documented pseudogene. The CDR3 is 15 amino acids.

Written as DNA, the CDR3 is TGCGCCAGCAGCCCCCGGCTGGGGGCGGCTAATGAAAAACTGTTTTTT. Translation: CASSPRLGAANEKLFF. V is TRBV5-1 and J is TRBJ1-4, with D maybe TRBD1 (6 bases). CDR1 and CDR2 from the germline V gene are SGHRS and YFSETQ. Trimming pared 4 bases from V and 3 bases from J, leaving 16 bases between. There are 16 residues in the CDR3.

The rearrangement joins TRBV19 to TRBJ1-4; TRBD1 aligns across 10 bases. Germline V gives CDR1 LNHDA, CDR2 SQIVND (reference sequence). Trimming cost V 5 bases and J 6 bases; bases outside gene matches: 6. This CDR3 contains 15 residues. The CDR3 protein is CASSPRGTGDEKLFF. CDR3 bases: TGTGCCAGTAGTCCTAGGGGGACAGGGGATGAAAAACTGTTTTTT.

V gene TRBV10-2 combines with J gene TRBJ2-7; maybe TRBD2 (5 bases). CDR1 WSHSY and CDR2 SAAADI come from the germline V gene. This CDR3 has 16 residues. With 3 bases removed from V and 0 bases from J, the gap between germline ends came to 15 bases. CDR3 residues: CASSEREQWGSYEQYF. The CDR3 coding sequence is TGCGCCAGCAGTGAAAGGGAGCAATGGGGCTCCTACGAGCAGTACTTC.

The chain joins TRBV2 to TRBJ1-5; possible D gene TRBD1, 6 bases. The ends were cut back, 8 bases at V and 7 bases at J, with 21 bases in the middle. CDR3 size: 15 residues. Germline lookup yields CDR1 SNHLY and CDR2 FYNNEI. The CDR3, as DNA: TGTGCCAGCTCCGAAGGGGGGGGGCTGGGGCAGCCCCAGCATTTT. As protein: CASSEGGGLGQPQHF.

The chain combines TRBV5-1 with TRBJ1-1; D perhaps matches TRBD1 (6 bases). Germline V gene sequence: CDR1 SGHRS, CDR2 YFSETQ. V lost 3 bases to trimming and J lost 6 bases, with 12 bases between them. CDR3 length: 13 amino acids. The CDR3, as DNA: TGCGCCAGCAGCTACGGACAGCTGGCTGAAGCTTTCTTT. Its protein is CASSYGQLAEAFF. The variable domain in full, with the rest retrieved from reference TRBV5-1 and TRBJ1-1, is KAGVTQTPRYLIKTRGQQVTLSCSPISGHRSVSWYQQTPGQGLQFLFEYFSETQRNKGNFPGRFSGRQFSNSRSEMNVSTLELGDSALYLCASSYGQLAEAFFGQGTRLTVV.

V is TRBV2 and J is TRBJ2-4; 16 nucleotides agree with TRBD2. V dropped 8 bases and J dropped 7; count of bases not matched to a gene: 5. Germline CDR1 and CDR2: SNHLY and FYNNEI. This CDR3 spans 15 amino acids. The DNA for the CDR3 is TGTGCCAGCCGAGGGACTAGCGGGAGGGCGAACATTCAGTACTTC. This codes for CASRGTSGRANIQYF.

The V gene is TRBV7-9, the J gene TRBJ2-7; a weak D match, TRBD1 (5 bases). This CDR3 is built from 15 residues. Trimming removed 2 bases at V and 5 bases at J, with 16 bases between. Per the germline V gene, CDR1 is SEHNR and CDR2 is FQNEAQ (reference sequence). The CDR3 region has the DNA TGTGCCAGCAGCTTAAGCAGGGCTATAGGTCACGAGCAGTACTTC. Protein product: CASSLSRAIGHEQYF. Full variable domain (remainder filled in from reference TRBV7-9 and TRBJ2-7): DTGVSQNPRHKITKRGQNVTFRCDPISEHNRLYWYRQTLGQGPEFLTYFQNEAQLEKSRLLSDRFSAERPKGSFSTLEIQRTEQGDSAMYLCASSLSRAIGHEQYFGPGTRLTVT.

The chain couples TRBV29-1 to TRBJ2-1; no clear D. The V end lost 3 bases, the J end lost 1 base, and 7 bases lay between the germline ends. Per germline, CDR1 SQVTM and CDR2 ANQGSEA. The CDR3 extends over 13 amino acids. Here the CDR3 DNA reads TGCAGCGTTGAGATGGAGTCCTACAATGAGCAGTTCTTC. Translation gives CSVEMESYNEQFF.

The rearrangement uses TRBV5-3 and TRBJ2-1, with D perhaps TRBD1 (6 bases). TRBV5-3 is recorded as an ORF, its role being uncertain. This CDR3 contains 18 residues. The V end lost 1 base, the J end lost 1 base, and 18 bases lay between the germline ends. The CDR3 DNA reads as TGTGCCAGAAGCTTGAAAAGGACAGTGGATCGGTCCTACAATGAGCAGTTCTTC. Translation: CARSLKRTVDRSYNEQFF.

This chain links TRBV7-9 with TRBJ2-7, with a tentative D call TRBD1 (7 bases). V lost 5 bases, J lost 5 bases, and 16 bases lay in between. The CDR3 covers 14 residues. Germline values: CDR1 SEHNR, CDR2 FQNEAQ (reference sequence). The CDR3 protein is CASSQKGRGDEQYF. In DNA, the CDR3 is TGTGCCAGCAGCCAAAAAGGCAGGGGGGACGAGCAGTACTTC. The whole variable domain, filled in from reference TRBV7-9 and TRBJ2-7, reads DTGVSQNPRHKITKRGQNVTFRCDPISEHNRLYWYRQTLGQGPEFLTYFQNEAQLEKSRLLSDRFSAERPKGSFSTLEIQRTEQGDSAMYLCASSQKGRGDEQYFGPGTRLTVT.

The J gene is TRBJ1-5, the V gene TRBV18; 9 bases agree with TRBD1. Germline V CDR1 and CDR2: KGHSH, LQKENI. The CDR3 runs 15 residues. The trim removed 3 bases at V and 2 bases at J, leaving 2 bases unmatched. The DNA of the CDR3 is TGTGCCAGCTCACCGGGACAGGGTGGCAATCAGCCCCAGCATTTT. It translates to CASSPGQGGNQPQHF.

CDR3 protein: CASSGSTTYGYTF. The CDR3 DNA is TGCGCCAGCAGTGGAAGTACTACCTATGGCTACACCTTC. The chain is built from TRBV10-1 and TRBJ1-2; D unclear. The germline CDR1 and CDR2 sequences are WNHNN and SYGVQD (reference sequence). The CDR3 has 13 amino acids. Trimming took off 4 bases at V and 4 bases at J, with 10 bases between the two ends.

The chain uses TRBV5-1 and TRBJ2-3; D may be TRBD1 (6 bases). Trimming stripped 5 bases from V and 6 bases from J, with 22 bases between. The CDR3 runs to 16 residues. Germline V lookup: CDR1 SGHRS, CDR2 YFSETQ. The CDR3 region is CASRTAVVGASDTQYF. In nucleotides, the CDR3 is TGCGCCAGCAGAACTGCCGTCGTGGGGGCCTCCGATACGCAGTATTTT. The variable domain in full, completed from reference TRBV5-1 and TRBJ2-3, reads KAGVTQTPRYLIKTRGQQVTLSCSPISGHRSVSWYQQTPGQGLQFLFEYFSETQRNKGNFPGRFSGRQFSNSRSEMNVSTLELGDSALYLCASRTAVVGASDTQYFGPGTRLTVL.

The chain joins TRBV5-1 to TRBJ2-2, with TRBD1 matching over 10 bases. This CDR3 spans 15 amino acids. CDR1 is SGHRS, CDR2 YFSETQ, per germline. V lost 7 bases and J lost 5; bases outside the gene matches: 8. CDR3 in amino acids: CASVPGQGWTGELFF. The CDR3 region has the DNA TGCGCCAGCGTACCGGGACAGGGGTGGACCGGGGAGCTGTTTTTT.

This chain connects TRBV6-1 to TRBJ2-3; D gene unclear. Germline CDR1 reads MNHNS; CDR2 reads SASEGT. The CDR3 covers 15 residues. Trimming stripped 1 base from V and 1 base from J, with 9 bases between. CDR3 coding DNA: TGTGCCAGCAGTGAAGGGCAGGATCGCACAGATACGCAGTATTTT. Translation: CASSEGQDRTDTQYF.

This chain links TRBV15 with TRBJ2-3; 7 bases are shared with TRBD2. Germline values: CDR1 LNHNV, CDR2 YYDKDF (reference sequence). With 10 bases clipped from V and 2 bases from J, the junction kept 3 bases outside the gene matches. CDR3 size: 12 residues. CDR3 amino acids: CASGSPTDTQYF. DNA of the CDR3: TGTGCCAGCGGGAGTCCCACAGATACGCAGTATTTT.

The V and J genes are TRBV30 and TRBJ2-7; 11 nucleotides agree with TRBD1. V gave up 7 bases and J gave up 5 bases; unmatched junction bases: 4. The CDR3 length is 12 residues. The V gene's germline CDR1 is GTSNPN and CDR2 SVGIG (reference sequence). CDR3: CAFWDRGNEQYF. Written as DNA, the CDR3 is TGTGCCTTTTGGGACAGGGGGAACGAGCAGTACTTC.

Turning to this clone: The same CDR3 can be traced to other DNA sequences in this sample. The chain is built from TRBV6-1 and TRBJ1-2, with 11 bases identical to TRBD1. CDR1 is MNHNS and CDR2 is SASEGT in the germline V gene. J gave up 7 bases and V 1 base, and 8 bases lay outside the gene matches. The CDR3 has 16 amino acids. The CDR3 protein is CASSEVGGQGVGGYTF. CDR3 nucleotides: TGTGCCAGCAGTGAAGTCGGGGGACAGGGGGTAGGTGGCTACACCTTC.

CDR3 bases: TGTGCCAGCAGTCTCGGACTAGCGGGAGGGAGCTCCTACAATGAGCAGTTCTTC. Its translation: CASSLGLAGGSSYNEQFF. The chain links TRBV28 to TRBJ2-1; 15 bases align to TRBD2. V shed 5 bases, J shed 0 bases, and the junction held 5 bases outside the gene matches. This CDR3 has 18 residues. The germline V gene encodes CDR1 MDHEN and CDR2 SYDVKM.

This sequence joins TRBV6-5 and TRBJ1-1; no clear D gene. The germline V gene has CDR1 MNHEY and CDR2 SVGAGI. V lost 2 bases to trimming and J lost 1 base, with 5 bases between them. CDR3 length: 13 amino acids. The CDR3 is CASSYGGNTEAFF. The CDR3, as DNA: TGTGCCAGCAGTTACGGAGGGAACACTGAAGCTTTCTTT.

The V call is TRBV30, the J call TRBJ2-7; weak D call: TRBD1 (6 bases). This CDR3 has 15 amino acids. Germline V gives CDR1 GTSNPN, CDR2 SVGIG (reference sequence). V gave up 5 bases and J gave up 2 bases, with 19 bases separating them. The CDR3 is CAWDPSPGQTYEQYF. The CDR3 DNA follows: TGTGCCTGGGATCCCTCCCCGGGACAAACCTACGAGCAGTACTTC.

The CDR3 reads CASSETGTDTQYF. The CDR3 coding sequence is TGTGCCAGTTCAGAGACTGGAACAGATACGCAGTATTTT. The chain couples TRBV9 to TRBJ2-3; D is uncertain. CDR3 length: 13 residues. CDR1 is SGDLS and CDR2 is YYNGEE in the germline V gene. Trimming took off 8 bases at V and 3 bases at J, with 13 bases between the two ends.

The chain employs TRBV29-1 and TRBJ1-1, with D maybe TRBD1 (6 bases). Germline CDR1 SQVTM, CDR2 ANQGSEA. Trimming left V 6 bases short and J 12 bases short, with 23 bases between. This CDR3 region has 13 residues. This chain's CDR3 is CSVGDRDTSPTFF. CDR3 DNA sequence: TGCAGCGTCGGCGACCGGGACACCTCGCCGACTTTCTTT.

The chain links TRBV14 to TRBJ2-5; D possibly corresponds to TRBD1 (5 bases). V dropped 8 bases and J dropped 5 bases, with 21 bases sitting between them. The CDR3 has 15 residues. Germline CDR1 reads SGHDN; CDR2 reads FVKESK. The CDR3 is CASASTRSGFETQYF. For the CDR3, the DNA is TGTGCCAGCGCCTCCACAAGATCAGGGTTTGAGACCCAGTACTTC.

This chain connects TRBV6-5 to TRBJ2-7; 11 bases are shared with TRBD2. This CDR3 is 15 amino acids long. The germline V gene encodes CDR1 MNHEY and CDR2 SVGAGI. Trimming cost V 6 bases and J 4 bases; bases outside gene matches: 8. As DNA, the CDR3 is TGTGCCAGCAGACTGGGACTAGCGGAAATATACGAGCAGTACTTC. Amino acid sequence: CASRLGLAEIYEQYF.

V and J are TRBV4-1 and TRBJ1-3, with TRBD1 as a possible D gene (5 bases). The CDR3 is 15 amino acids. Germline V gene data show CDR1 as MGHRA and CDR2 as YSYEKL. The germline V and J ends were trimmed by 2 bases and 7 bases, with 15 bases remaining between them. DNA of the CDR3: TGCGCCAGCAGCCAACTGTCAGGGTTAGGGAACACCATATATTTT. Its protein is CASSQLSGLGNTIYF.

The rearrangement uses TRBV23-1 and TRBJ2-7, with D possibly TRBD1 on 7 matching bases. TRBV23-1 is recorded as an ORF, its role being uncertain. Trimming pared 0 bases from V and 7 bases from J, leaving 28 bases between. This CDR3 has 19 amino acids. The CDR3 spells CASSQSWGLPGGVLREQYF. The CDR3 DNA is TGCGCCAGCAGTCAATCTTGGGGACTTCCAGGGGGAGTCCTACGGGAGCAGTACTTC.